The 28 T cell receptor beta chains reported below all come from one sample, sequenced in a study of OX40 agonist ivuxolimab in advanced cancers. The library relied on the immunoSEQ multiplex PCR assay. The source is immuneACCESS, and TCRdb retained only in-frame sequences with V and J called. Part of the clones is not carried over; for the studies checked, unresolved V genes explain less than half of this, and the remainder is unexplained. The sample contains over 100,000 clones, 80% to 90% of them found a single time. Around 0.55% of the sample is held by the ten biggest clonotypes. The sequenced sample was CD4+ or CD8+ T cells sorted from blood, obtained in a trial of the OX40 agonist ivuxolimab. These receptors originate from an adult with an advanced solid tumor such as melanoma, head and neck, liver or kidney cancer.

The chain carries TRBV2 and TRBJ1-2; 10 bases agree with TRBD1. The CDR3 consists of 17 residues. Per germline, CDR1 SNHLY and CDR2 FYNNEI. The J segment lost 7 bases and the V segment lost 1 base, leaving 12 bases of the junction unmatched. In DNA form, the CDR3 reads TGTGCCAGCAGTGAAGTCCGATCCGGGACAGGGGAGGCTGGCTACACCTTC. It translates to CASSEVRSGTGEAGYTF.

This clone was recorded once. V usage is TRBV10-3 and J usage is TRBJ1-3; 8 positions agree with TRBD1. Looked up from germline, CDR1 is ENHRY and CDR2 is SYGVKD. The CDR3 is made up of 18 amino acids. Trimming cost V 6 bases and J 1 base; bases outside gene matches: 14. CDR3 in DNA: TGTGCCATCAGGCGGTTCGAAACAGGGGGAGGTTCTGGAAACACCATATATTTT. This gives the protein CAIRRFETGGGSGNTIYF.

V gene TRBV7-2 combines with J gene TRBJ2-3, with unresolved D. There are 13 residues in the CDR3. Germline V lookup: CDR1 SGHTA, CDR2 FQGNSA. V was shortened by 0 bases and J by 7 bases, with 8 bases between the two germline ends. The CDR3 DNA is TGTGCCAGCAGCTTAGCGAGCAAGCATACGCAGTATTTT. Amino acid sequence: CASSLASKHTQYF.

The genes are TRBV6-4 and TRBJ2-7; no clear D. Germline CDR1 and CDR2: MRHNA and SNTAGT. V dropped 4 bases and J dropped 5 bases, with 3 bases sitting between them. CDR3 size: 10 residues. The CDR3: CASSGDEQYF. The CDR3 DNA is TGTGCCAGCAGTGGAGACGAGCAGTACTTC.

The V call is TRBV7-9, the J call TRBJ2-2, with 8 bases that match TRBD1. The CDR3 is made up of 16 amino acids. Trimming removed 5 bases from V and 1 base from J; junction bases left unmatched: 6. Looked up from germline, CDR1 is SEHNR and CDR2 is FQNEAQ (reference sequence). CDR3 DNA: TGTGCCAGCAGCCCCGACAGGGGAGGGAACACCGGGGAGCTGTTTTTT. It codes for CASSPDRGGNTGELFF.

This rearrangement joins TRBV6-5 to TRBJ1-6; tentatively, D is TRBD1 (5 bases). Trimming removed 6 bases from V and 10 bases from J, with 19 bases in between. The CDR3 extends over 15 amino acids. CDR1 MNHEY and CDR2 SVGAGI come from the germline V gene. As DNA, the CDR3 is TGTGCCAGCAGGACGGGGGGGTTTAGGGGCTCACCCCTCCACTTT. This translates into CASRTGGFRGSPLHF.

The chain carries TRBV30 and TRBJ2-5; D is tentatively TRBD1 or TRBD2 (5 bases each). Trimming removed 6 bases at V and 9 bases at J, with 20 bases between. This CDR3 is 13 amino acids long. CDR1 and CDR2 (germline): GTSNPN, SVGIG (reference sequence). As DNA, the CDR3 is TGTGCCTGCGTGGGTCGGGGACCCGAGGCCCAGTACTTC. Protein sequence: CACVGRGPEAQYF. Full variable domain (remainder filled in from reference TRBV30 and TRBJ2-5): SQTIHQWPATLVQPVGSPLSLECTVEGTSNPNLYWYRQAAGRGLQLLFYSVGIGQISSEVPQNLSASRPQDRQFILSSKKLLLSDSGFYLCACVGRGPEAQYFGPGTRLLVL.

The rearrangement joins TRBV18 to TRBJ2-3, with D uncertain. CDR3 length: 14 amino acids. Germline CDR1 KGHSH, CDR2 LQKENI. V was pared by 2 bases and J by 2 bases, with 8 bases between. Written as DNA, the CDR3 is TGTGCCAGCTCACCAGGGCTCTTCACAGATACGCAGTATTTT. It yields the protein CASSPGLFTDTQYF.

The chain couples TRBV7-9 to TRBJ1-1, with D hard to call. This CDR3 has 13 residues. Germline V gives CDR1 SEHNR, CDR2 FQNEAQ (reference sequence). Trimming stripped 2 bases from V and 1 base from J, with 5 bases between. The CDR3 sequence: CASSLSQNTEAFF. The CDR3 DNA is TGTGCCAGCAGCTTATCACAGAACACTGAAGCTTTCTTT.

The CDR3 DNA reads as TGTGCCAGCAGTGAGAATGGGGGGAACACCGGGGAGCTGTTTTTT. Translating gives CASSENGGNTGELFF. The rearrangement uses TRBV2 and TRBJ2-2; D tentatively reads TRBD1 or TRBD2 (5 bases each). V lost 3 bases and J 1 base, leaving 9 bases between the germline ends. Germline CDR1 and CDR2: SNHLY and FYNNEI. The CDR3 covers 15 residues.

The chain combines TRBV27 with TRBJ2-7; the D gene could be TRBD1 or TRBD2 (5 bases each). Trimming removed 3 bases at V and 2 bases at J, with 11 bases between. From germline, CDR1 is MNHEY and CDR2 SMNVEV (reference sequence). The CDR3 extends over 14 amino acids. The CDR3 region has the DNA TGTGCCAGCAGTTTGCCGGGACGGGCCTACGAGCAGTACTTC. Translating it yields CASSLPGRAYEQYF.

The chain links TRBV13 to TRBJ1-1; tentative D call: TRBD1 (5 bases). This CDR3 is 18 amino acids long. CDR1 and CDR2 (germline): PRHDT, FYEKMQ (reference sequence). Deletions cut 2 bases from V and 0 bases from J, with 19 bases between. This CDR3 is CASSLRAWGGNMNTEAFF. For the CDR3, the DNA is TGTGCCAGCAGCTTAAGAGCGTGGGGGGGGAATATGAACACTGAAGCTTTCTTT.

V usage is TRBV19 and J usage is TRBJ2-7; 7 positions agree with TRBD1. The V gene end was trimmed by 4 bases and the J gene end by 2 bases; junction bases not matched to a gene: 2. The CDR3 has 13 amino acids. Looked up from germline, CDR1 is LNHDA and CDR2 is SQIVND (reference sequence). CDR3 sequence (DNA): TGTGCCAGTAGTAACCAGGGGGCCTACGAGCAGTACTTC. This sequence encodes CASSNQGAYEQYF.

The chain joins TRBV28 to TRBJ1-2, with TRBD1 matching over 7 bases. With V trimmed by 2 bases and J by 4 bases, 10 bases remained unmatched. CDR1 is MDHEN, CDR2 SYDVKM, per germline. The CDR3 spans 16 residues. The CDR3 DNA is TGTGCCAGCAGTTTAGGGCTTGGACAGGCCCTCTATGGCTACACCTTC. Encoded protein: CASSLGLGQALYGYTF.

This clone was counted only a few times. This CDR3 is CASSLFNRANEQYF. As DNA, the CDR3 is TGCGCCAGCAGCTTGTTCAACAGGGCGAACGAGCAGTACTTC. V gene TRBV5-1 combines with J gene TRBJ2-7; D possibly corresponds to TRBD1 (6 bases). Trimming removed 1 base from V and 5 bases from J, with 13 bases in between. The CDR3 is 14 residues long. Germline V CDR1 and CDR2: SGHRS, YFSETQ.

The gene calls are TRBV28 and TRBJ2-7, with 9 bases matching TRBD1. The CDR3 has 15 residues. V was pared by 5 bases and J by 0 bases, with 5 bases of the junction left unmatched. The germline CDR1 and CDR2 sequences are MDHEN and SYDVKM. The CDR3 sequence is CASSTGGGSSYEQYF. The CDR3 coding sequence is TGTGCCAGCAGTACAGGGGGCGGAAGCTCCTACGAGCAGTACTTC.

The V and J genes are TRBV4-3 and TRBJ2-4; 9 bases fit TRBD2. With V trimmed by 0 bases and J by 2 bases, 8 bases remained unmatched. From germline, CDR1 is LGHNA and CDR2 YSLEER. There are 18 residues in the CDR3. The CDR3 here is CASSQDEGSGGSKNIQYF. CDR3 DNA: TGCGCCAGCAGCCAAGATGAGGGTAGCGGGGGATCCAAAAACATTCAGTACTTC.

The chain uses TRBV2 and TRBJ2-1, with D possibly TRBD1 on 6 matching bases. The germline CDR1 and CDR2 sequences are SNHLY and FYNNEI. CDR3 size: 15 residues. The ends were cut back, 6 bases at V and 5 bases at J, with 17 bases in the middle. CDR3 amino acids: CASSARGWRDNEQFF. The CDR3 DNA reads as TGTGCCAGCAGCGCCAGGGGTTGGCGGGACAATGAGCAGTTCTTC.

The chain has TRBV7-9 and TRBJ2-3, with 9 nucleotides matching TRBD2. The J segment lost 14 bases and the V segment lost 2 bases, leaving 2 bases of the junction unmatched. Germline values: CDR1 SEHNR, CDR2 FQNEAQ (reference sequence). The CDR3 extends over 11 amino acids. The CDR3 sequence is CASSLLAGLYF. CDR3 DNA sequence: TGTGCCAGCAGCTTACTAGCGGGGCTGTATTTT.

The chain joins TRBV28 to TRBJ1-2, with no clear D. Trimming left V 4 bases short and J 2 bases short, with 14 bases between. The CDR3 covers 15 residues. Germline V gene lookup returns CDR1 MDHEN and CDR2 SYDVKM. DNA for the CDR3: TGTGCCAGCAGTTCGACCCCCGTTTCCAACTATGGCTACACCTTC. This gives the protein CASSSTPVSNYGYTF.

The rearrangement uses TRBV27 and TRBJ1-1, with 7 bases that match TRBD1. Germline V gene data show CDR1 as MNHEY and CDR2 as SMNVEV (reference sequence). J was trimmed by 0 bases and V by 2 bases; bases with no gene match: 3. CDR3 size: 15 residues. This CDR3 is CASSLRTGMNTEAFF. Here the CDR3 DNA reads TGTGCCAGCAGTTTAAGGACAGGTATGAACACTGAAGCTTTCTTT.

The chain joins TRBV30 to TRBJ1-6; D remains unclear. Germline V gene lookup returns CDR1 GTSNPN and CDR2 SVGIG (reference sequence). The CDR3 covers 12 residues. With 1 base removed from V and 10 bases from J, the gap between germline ends came to 8 bases. CDR3: CAWSAPRSPLHF. The CDR3, as DNA: TGTGCCTGGAGTGCCCCACGCTCACCCCTCCACTTT. Together with reference TRBV30 and TRBJ1-6, the CDR3 gives the full variable domain: SQTIHQWPATLVQPVGSPLSLECTVEGTSNPNLYWYRQAAGRGLQLLFYSVGIGQISSEVPQNLSASRPQDRQFILSSKKLLLSDSGFYLCAWSAPRSPLHFGNGTRLTVT.

The table lists this clone with a count of one. The rearrangement joins TRBV2 to TRBJ2-2; D is undetermined. The V and J ends lost 5 bases and 2 bases respectively, with 9 bases between them. CDR1 SNHLY and CDR2 FYNNEI come from the germline V gene. This CDR3 spans 14 amino acids. The CDR3 DNA reads TGTGCCAGCAGTCCCGGGTCCAACACCGGGGAGCTGTTTTTT. Protein: CASSPGSNTGELFF.

The chain recombines TRBV4-3 with TRBJ1-3; D uncertain. The CDR3 contains 16 residues. The V gene's germline CDR1 is LGHNA and CDR2 YSLEER. The ends were cut back, 3 bases at V and 0 bases at J, with 12 bases in the middle. The CDR3, as DNA: TGCGCCAGCAGCCAGGGTAAAGGCTTCTCTGGAAACACCATATATTTT. Encoded protein: CASSQGKGFSGNTIYF.

This rearrangement joins TRBV27 to TRBJ1-4, with TRBD1 matching 8 bases. The CDR3 covers 14 residues. CDR1 MNHEY and CDR2 SMNVEV come from the germline V gene (reference sequence). V shed 2 bases and J 7 bases; nucleotides not matched to a gene: 3. This chain's CDR3 is CASSLQGAGEKLFF. The CDR3 DNA sequence: TGTGCCAGCAGTTTACAGGGGGCAGGTGAAAAACTGTTTTTT.

The rearrangement joins TRBV2 to TRBJ1-3; possible D gene TRBD1, 5 bases. Between the trimmed V and J ends, which lost 7 bases and 3 bases, there was a span of 25 bases. From germline, CDR1 is SNHLY and CDR2 FYNNEI. The CDR3 is made up of 18 amino acids. This chain's CDR3 is CASTPIGTGLLGGNTIYF. CDR3 nucleotides: TGTGCCAGCACCCCCATAGGGACGGGACTCTTGGGTGGAAACACCATATATTTT. Combining the CDR3 with reference TRBV2 and TRBJ1-3 gives the whole variable domain EPEVTQTPSHQVTQMGQEVILRCVPISNHLYFYWYRQILGQKVEFLVSFYNNEISEKSEIFDDQFSVERPDGSNFTLKIRSTKLEDSAMYFCASTPIGTGLLGGNTIYFGEGSWLTVV.

The chain recombines TRBV10-3 with TRBJ2-7; D call uncertain. Germline-derived CDR1 and CDR2 are ENHRY and SYGVKD. This CDR3 spans 13 amino acids. Deletions cut 1 base from V and 5 bases from J, with 9 bases between. This CDR3 reads CAISEFNVNEQYF. For the CDR3, the DNA is TGTGCCATCAGTGAGTTTAATGTGAACGAGCAGTACTTC.

The V call is TRBV10-3, the J call TRBJ2-1, with unresolved D. V gave up 4 bases and J gave up 4 bases, with 8 bases separating them. Germline V lookup: CDR1 ENHRY, CDR2 SYGVKD. This CDR3 contains 13 residues. The DNA of the CDR3 is TGTGCCATCAGTGGGTCAGGTTACAATGAGCAGTTCTTC. The encoded protein is CAISGSGYNEQFF.